This T cell receptor (beta chain) was found in a study of shared clonotypes between healthy human individuals. At the level of the study: The study drew on a couple of women and three men aged 18 to 49 as donors.

CDR1 and CDR2 from the germline V gene are SGDLS and YYNGEE. This CDR3 is 16 amino acids long. With 0 bases clipped from V and 8 bases from J, the junction kept 11 bases outside the gene matches. Method: immunoSEQ multiplex PCR; TCRdb's copy keeps in-frame clones and lacks some. The sample holds 1.6 million or so clones, roughly 96% seen once. Sequenced sample: naive CD4+ T cells sorted from blood. As for subset: CD45RA+ positively selected. The TCR was taken from a man aged 25-40 years in good health. This chain links TRBV9 with TRBJ2-3; 8 nucleotides align to TRBD2. The CDR3 protein is CASSVEASGLSSTQYF. In nucleotides, the CDR3 is TGTGCCAGCAGCGTAGAGGCTAGCGGGTTGTCATCTACGCAGTATTTT.